This T cell receptor beta chain appears in the sequencing data of a study of blood T cell repertoires in COVID-19. Overall study context: Sites across the United States, Italy and Spain contributed samples from acute and convalescent COVID-19.

This clone was found many times. CDR3 size: 14 residues. Germline V gene lookup returns CDR1 SNHLY and CDR2 FYNNEI. Trimming took 3 bases from V and 4 from J; bases not matched to a gene: 3. Only in-frame clones appear in the TCRdb table, and some are missing; sequencing was by immunoSEQ multiplex PCR. The sample has around 150,000 clones, about 86% seen once. The V call is TRBV2, the J call TRBJ2-1, with 7 bases identical to TRBD2. The TCR originated in a woman of 80 years or more with acute or convalescent COVID-19. Sequencing was carried out using peripheral blood. Here the CDR3 DNA reads TGTGCCAGCAGTGACGCAGCGGGATACAATGAGCAGTTCTTC. Residues: CASSDAAGYNEQFF. Variable domain in full (rest from reference TRBV2 and TRBJ2-1): EPEVTQTPSHQVTQMGQEVILRCVPISNHLYFYWYRQILGQKVEFLVSFYNNEISEKSEIFDDQFSVERPDGSNFTLKIRSTKLEDSAMYFCASSDAAGYNEQFFGPGTRLTVL.